This passage covers 16 T cell receptor beta chains from one sample sequenced in a study of identical twins. Via MiXCR, TCRdb re-called the 5' RACE reads, giving one row per CDR3 protein. The sample contains 690,000 or so distinct CDR3 sequences, around 5.7% of which appear only once. What was sequenced was naive T cells sorted from blood. These receptors originate from a man aged 18 to 30 in good health.

To note about this clonotype: The junction differs from germline at one of its ends, possibly a read error. The chain recombines TRBV20-1 with TRBJ1-4, with no clear D. The CDR3 consists of 13 residues. Germline V lookup: CDR1 DFQATT, CDR2 SNEGSKA (reference sequence). In nucleotides, the CDR3 is TGCAGTGCTCGAGATGCAACTAATGAAAAACTGTTTTTT. This codes for CSARDATNEKLFF.

This clonotype was seen ten or more times. The chain carries TRBV20-1 and TRBJ2-3; no clear D gene. The germline V gene has CDR1 DFQATT and CDR2 SNEGSKA (reference sequence). The V end was cut by 5 bases, the J end by 2 bases, with 11 bases between. This CDR3 contains 13 residues. As DNA, the CDR3 is TGCAGTGCTGTCCGTAGTTTCACAGATACGCAGTATTTT. Protein product: CSAVRSFTDTQYF.

This clonotype was counted a few times. The rearrangement uses TRBV11-2 and TRBJ2-3; possibly TRBD1 for D (5 bases). Between the trimmed V and J ends, which lost 3 bases and 2 bases, there was a span of 12 bases. Germline lookup yields CDR1 SGHAT and CDR2 FQNNGV. The CDR3 is 15 residues long. The CDR3 protein is CASSFAGPPTDTQYF. The CDR3 coding sequence is TGTGCCAGCAGCTTCGCAGGGCCTCCCACAGATACGCAGTATTTT.

This clonotype was detected ten times or more. This chain uses TRBV21-1 with TRBJ2-4; the table's D call of TRBD2 was not tested on the DNA. TRBV21-1 is designated a pseudogene. The CDR3 consists of 18 residues. CDR3 in DNA: TGTGCCAGCAGCAAAGGAGGCTGCCCTAGCGGGAGGTCCTACATTCAGTACTTC. Protein product: CASSKGGCPSGRSYIQYF.

This clonotype was seen ten or more times. The chain has TRBV5-5 and TRBJ2-7; D is unresolved. V lost 0 bases and J 3 bases, leaving 10 bases between the germline ends. The germline CDR1 and CDR2 sequences are SGHKS and YYEKEE (reference sequence). This CDR3 is built from 14 residues. The chain's CDR3 is CASSLGPRNYEQYF. The DNA for the CDR3 is TGTGCCAGCAGCTTGGGTCCTAGAAACTACGAGCAGTACTTC.

This clonotype showed up many times. This chain joins TRBV4-3 and TRBJ2-7, with a possible D match to TRBD2 (6 bases). Germline lookup yields CDR1 LGHNA and CDR2 YSLEER. Trimming cost V 0 bases and J 2 bases, with 11 bases left between them. CDR3 length equals 15 residues. CDR3 sequence reads: CASSQEGREAYEQYF. CDR3 coding DNA: TGCGCCAGCAGCCAAGAGGGCAGGGAGGCCTACGAGCAGTACTTC.

This clonotype was recorded a few times. The chain couples TRBV25-1 to TRBJ2-5, with 9 bases that match TRBD2. The CDR3 spans 15 residues. The germline V gene encodes CDR1 MGHDK and CDR2 SYGVNS. V lost 8 bases and J lost 7; bases outside the gene matches: 14. CDR3 nucleotides: TGTGCCAGCGGCTCTAGCGGGATAGGTCCGGGGACCCAGTACTTC. This codes for CASGSSGIGPGTQYF.

There are many counts of this clonotype. The chain links TRBV5-1 to TRBJ2-1, with unresolved D. This CDR3 contains 17 residues. Trimming stripped 1 base from V and 1 base from J, with 15 bases between. Looked up from germline, CDR1 is SGHRS and CDR2 is YFSETQ. The CDR3 reads CASSLMWAGESYNEQFF. Written as DNA, the CDR3 is TGCGCCAGCAGCTTGATGTGGGCAGGTGAATCCTACAATGAGCAGTTCTTC. Filled out from reference TRBV5-1 and TRBJ2-1, the complete variable domain reads KAGVTQTPRYLIKTRGQQVTLSCSPISGHRSVSWYQQTPGQGLQFLFEYFSETQRNKGNFPGRFSGRQFSNSRSEMNVSTLELGDSALYLCASSLMWAGESYNEQFFGPGTRLTVL.

This clonotype was found many times. The rearrangement links TRBV20-1 to TRBJ2-7, with TRBD2 matching 8 bases. V shed 4 bases and J 4 bases; nucleotides not matched to a gene: 6. The germline gives CDR1 DFQATT, CDR2 SNEGSKA (reference sequence). CDR3 length: 13 residues. This CDR3 is CSATGLDSYEQYF. CDR3 DNA: TGCAGTGCTACGGGACTAGATTCTTACGAGCAGTACTTC.

The table lists this clonotype with many counts. The chain couples TRBV7-2 to TRBJ1-4; possible D gene TRBD1, 6 bases. Germline V gene data show CDR1 as SGHTA and CDR2 as FQGNSA. The CDR3 extends over 14 amino acids. V lost 5 bases and J 3 bases, leaving 10 bases between the germline ends. The CDR3 loop reads CASSHRVSNEKLFF. CDR3 DNA: TGTGCCAGCAGCCACAGGGTGTCTAATGAAAAACTGTTTTTT.

This clonotype was seen repeatedly, ten times or more. The chain joins TRBV29-1 to TRBJ1-1; no reliable D call. The CDR3 runs 13 residues. Trimming took 5 bases from V and 5 from J, leaving 15 bases between them. CDR1 and CDR2 (germline): SQVTM, ANQGSEA. As DNA, the CDR3 is TGCAGCGTTCCGGGATTCGACACAACTGAAGCTTTCTTT. Its protein is CSVPGFDTTEAFF.

This clonotype came up many times. The chain employs TRBV9 and TRBJ2-2; TRBD1 aligns across 9 bases. Trimming cost V 0 bases and J 7 bases; bases outside gene matches: 7. CDR3 length: 16 amino acids. Germline assignment: CDR1 SGDLS and CDR2 YYNGEE. The CDR3 bases are TGTGCCAGCAGCGTAGACGGTCGGACAGGGGACGGGGAGCTGTTTTTT. Translation gives CASSVDGRTGDGELFF.

Many counts were recorded for this clonotype. The genes are TRBV12-3 or TRBV12-4 and TRBJ2-7, with D tentatively TRBD2 (6 bases). The CDR3 totals 14 residues. Trimming took off 5 bases at V and 2 bases at J, with 13 bases between the two ends. CDR3 nucleotides: TGTGCCAGCAGTCCCCCGGGACTGGCCTACGAGCAGTACGTC. Residues: CASSPPGLAYEQYV.

This clonotype came up a few times. The genes are TRBV18 and TRBJ2-7, with 11 bases that match TRBD2. With V trimmed by 5 bases and J by 4 bases, 4 bases remained unmatched. The CDR3 sequence is 14 residues long. From germline, CDR1 is KGHSH and CDR2 LQKENI. The CDR3 region is CASSTSGSDYEQYF. For the CDR3, the DNA is TGTGCCAGCTCAACTAGCGGGAGTGATTACGAGCAGTACTTC.

This clonotype was seen ten or more times. The chain joins TRBV5-5 to TRBJ2-1; D may be TRBD2 (5 bases). CDR3 size: 13 residues. Deletions cut 4 bases from V and 3 bases from J, with 8 bases between. The germline gives CDR1 SGHKS, CDR2 YYEKEE (reference sequence). The CDR3 DNA reads TGTGCCAGCAGCACTGGAGGCTACAATGAGCAGTTCTTC. This encodes CASSTGGYNEQFF.

In its sample, this clonotype was seen many times. This chain uses TRBV7-2 with TRBJ2-5; 10 bases map to TRBD1. J gave up 4 bases and V 2 bases, and 7 bases lay outside the gene matches. Germline CDR1 SGHTA, CDR2 FQGNSA. The CDR3 length is 16 residues. CDR3 bases: TGTGCCAGCAGCTTATCCCCGACAGGGGGCTCAGAGACCCAGTACTTC. Encoded protein: CASSLSPTGGSETQYF.